This TCR beta chain was observed in a study of cytomegalovirus exposure and HLA in healthy donors. Study findings and constraints: Common viral pathogens seemed to be connected with several of the most significant clusters, according to a later analysis. The authors enumerated 150 to 200 TCR beta chains as linked to cytomegalovirus.

Remarks on this clone: Its antigen is not known.

While unrecorded immune exposures were likely, the donors were nominally healthy when sampled. The PCR used 60 Vbeta and 13 Jbeta primers. Some clones are missing from TCRdb's copy, which holds only in-frame ones; the method was immunoSEQ multiplex PCR. The repertoire has some 130,000 clones, 85% to 90% of them found once; the top ten carry about 6.7%. V dropped 6 bases and J dropped 0; count of bases not matched to a gene: 4. Germline V gene data show CDR1 as SNHLY and CDR2 as FYNNEI. There are 15 residues in the CDR3. This TCR was sampled from a woman in her twenties or thirties in good health and CMV-seropositive. The sample consisted of PBMCs. The chain links TRBV2 to TRBJ1-5; 8 nucleotides align to TRBD1. The CDR3, as DNA: TGTGCCAGCAGGGACAGGGCTTATAGCAATCAGCCCCAGCATTTT. Its protein product is CASRDRAYSNQPQHF.